This entry concerns a single T cell receptor (beta chain). The germline V gene has CDR1 SGDLS and CDR2 YYNGEE. V gave up 2 bases and J gave up 4 bases, with 16 bases separating them. The CDR3 extends over 15 amino acids. These data are taken from a study of blood T cell repertoires in COVID-19. Study summary: Sites across the United States, Italy and Spain contributed samples from acute and convalescent COVID-19. From T cells, B-cell-depleted T cells, or PBMCs came the material, which was cDNA or gDNA.

In the study's own analysis: Amplified reference gene primers provided the basis for estimating nucleated cell counts. Generated by immunoSEQ multiplex PCR, the TCRdb table keeps only in-frame clones and is missing some. For V, J and clone size, that table is used; D and trimming come from the DNA. The sample has 86,000 or so clones; roughly 82% are singletons. The sequenced sample was peripheral blood. The chain uses TRBV9 and TRBJ2-7, with D perhaps TRBD2 (6 bases). The TCR was taken from a woman of 80 years or more with acute or convalescent COVID-19. The chain's CDR3 is CASSVDPEGVYEQYF. The CDR3 DNA reads as TGTGCCAGCAGCGTCGACCCGGAGGGCGTTTACGAGCAGTACTTC.